This entry is about one TCR beta chain. No antigen is known for it. This record comes from a study of cytomegalovirus exposure and HLA in healthy donors. Study-wide results and limits: 164 TCR beta chains were listed as cytomegalovirus-associated. Reports state that TCR beta sequences accurately predicted most subjects' HLA-A and HLA-B alleles.

Germline V gene data show CDR1 as MGHRA and CDR2 as YSYEKL. Trimming left V 2 bases short and J 3 bases short, with 12 bases between. The CDR3 totals 15 residues. The PCR used 60 Vbeta and 13 Jbeta primers. Assay: immunoSEQ multiplex PCR; the TCRdb copy retains only in-frame clones and omits some. The sample holds just over 95,000 clones, about 77% seen once. The chain links TRBV4-1 to TRBJ2-3, with D perhaps matching TRBD1 (5 bases). The TCR sequence derives from a woman aged 40 to 50 in good health and CMV-seronegative. Sequenced: PBMCs. The CDR3 coding sequence is TGCGCCAGCAGCCAAAAAAGGGGAAGTACAGATACGCAGTATTTT. Amino acids: CASSQKRGSTDTQYF.